These T cell receptor beta chains were read from a single sample in a study of control samples from healthy donors and cancer patients. The table came from immunoSEQ multiplex PCR; TCRdb's copy has only in-frame clones and leaves some out. The sample yields about 170,000 clones, about 94% seen once. Source material: blood. The receptors stem from a woman aged 60-75 years in good health. Both conserved end residues are part of each CDR3. Size values are once, few and many counts, or a class for expanded clones, and some rows have none.

abundance: few
v_gene: TRBV7-8
j_gene: TRBJ1-1
CDR3aa: CASSRDFPNTEAFF

abundance: -
v_gene: TRBV19
j_gene: TRBJ2-3
CDR3aa: CAAGGRTDTQYF

abundance: -
v_gene: TRBV7-6
j_gene: TRBJ2-1
CDR3aa: CASSFSGQGGNEQFF

abundance: -
v_gene: TRBV12-3/TRBV12-4
j_gene: TRBJ2-3
CDR3aa: CASSPYTDTQYF

abundance: once
v_gene: TRBV19
j_gene: TRBJ2-4
CDR3aa: CASSIDHGLAGTLAKNIQYF

abundance: -
v_gene: TRBV5-5
j_gene: TRBJ1-4
CDR3aa: CASSSTGRLLGEKLFF

abundance: -
v_gene: TRBV29-1
j_gene: TRBJ1-1
CDR3aa: CSVDRVGEAFF

abundance: -
v_gene: TRBV24-1
j_gene: TRBJ1-5
CDR3aa: CATRRDSLNQPQHF

abundance: -
v_gene: TRBV5-6
j_gene: TRBJ2-1
CDR3aa: CASSLTGGVHNEQFF

abundance: once
v_gene: TRBV5-1
j_gene: TRBJ1-1
CDR3aa: CASSVGTGRTEAFF

abundance: -
v_gene: TRBV24-1
j_gene: TRBJ1-1
CDR3aa: CATGDRQVNTEAFF

abundance: -
v_gene: TRBV6-6
j_gene: TRBJ2-6
CDR3aa: CASSLSGKGGANVLTF

abundance: -
v_gene: TRBV5-1
j_gene: TRBJ2-5
CDR3aa: CASSLNVGPQETQYF

abundance: once
v_gene: TRBV20-1
j_gene: TRBJ1-2
CDR3aa: CSASPGANPYGYTF

abundance: -
v_gene: TRBV6-6
j_gene: TRBJ1-2
CDR3aa: CASWQGVSGYTF

abundance: once
v_gene: TRBV4-1
j_gene: TRBJ1-4
CDR3aa: CASSNQQGADEKLFF

abundance: -
v_gene: TRBV5-1
j_gene: TRBJ1-1
CDR3aa: CASSLISEGTEAFF

abundance: -
v_gene: TRBV5-1
j_gene: TRBJ2-3
CDR3aa: CASSPDGLSGTDTQYF

abundance: once
v_gene: TRBV12-3/TRBV12-4
j_gene: TRBJ1-2
CDR3aa: CASSAAIGYGYTF

abundance: -
v_gene: TRBV29-1
j_gene: TRBJ1-1
CDR3aa: CSGDSGNTEAFF

abundance: -
v_gene: TRBV19
j_gene: TRBJ1-1
CDR3aa: CASRNTEAFF

abundance: -
v_gene: TRBV29-1
j_gene: TRBJ1-5
CDR3aa: CSAKDETSNQPQHF

abundance: -
v_gene: TRBV6-5
j_gene: TRBJ1-3
CDR3aa: CAAVGSGNTIYF

abundance: -
v_gene: TRBV7-2
j_gene: TRBJ2-3
CDR3aa: CASSLVPSGGPSPTDTQYF

abundance: -
v_gene: TRBV9
j_gene: TRBJ1-5
CDR3aa: CASSVGSGSNQPQHF

abundance: -
v_gene: TRBV2
j_gene: TRBJ1-2
CDR3aa: CASSETGQGYGYTF

abundance: -
v_gene: TRBV14
j_gene: TRBJ1-1
CDR3aa: CASSQGARNTEAFF

abundance: once
v_gene: TRBV6-6
j_gene: TRBJ2-7
CDR3aa: CASSWRQGMTYEQYF

abundance: -
v_gene: TRBV16
j_gene: TRBJ2-1
CDR3aa: CASSQLSGGGEQFF